These 6 T cell receptor beta chains were sequenced from one sample in a study of T-cell reconstitution after alpha-beta-depleted transplantation in children. The TCRbeta library incorporated unique molecular identifiers. TCRdb re-derived calls from the PCR reads in MiXCR, one entry per CDR3 protein. The sample consists of over 90,000 distinct CDR3 sequences, 5% to 6% of them appearing once. This specimen was PBMCs, mostly from graft donor cells, taken 60 days after TCRalphabeta/CD19-depleted stem cell transplant. The receptors come from a female patient between 2 and 15 years old who had a stem cell transplant for Fanconi anemia, so the T cells may come from the graft donor.

This clonotype turned up a few times. V gene TRBV6-6 combines with J gene TRBJ1-5, with D possibly matching TRBD1 (6 bases). V dropped 0 bases and J dropped 10 bases, with 10 bases sitting between them. Germline V CDR1 and CDR2: MNHNY, SVGAGI (reference sequence). The CDR3 runs to 13 residues. CDR3 region: CASSYSLDSPQHF. The CDR3 DNA is TGTGCCAGCAGTTACTCGTTGGACAGTCCCCAGCATTTT.

This clonotype was detected only a few times. This chain connects TRBV18 to TRBJ2-7, with 8 bases fitting TRBD1. J lost 3 bases, V lost 2 bases, and 6 bases had no gene match. Germline CDR1 KGHSH, CDR2 LQKENI. The CDR3 contains 15 residues. The CDR3 DNA reads as TGTGCCAGCTCACCATCCCGGGACAGGATCTACGAGCAGTACTTC. Translated, it gives CASSPSRDRIYEQYF.

Many counts were recorded for this clonotype. The V call is TRBV28, the J call TRBJ2-4; D is unresolved. Deletions cut 7 bases from V and 1 base from J, with 11 bases between. CDR1 is MDHEN and CDR2 is SYDVKM in the germline V gene. The CDR3 covers 14 residues. The CDR3 here is CASKGFQAKNIQYF. The CDR3 coding sequence is TGTGCCAGCAAAGGGTTTCAGGCCAAAAACATTCAGTACTTC. The full variable domain, completed using reference TRBV28 and TRBJ2-4, is DVKVTQSSRYLVKRTGEKVFLECVQDMDHENMFWYRQDPGLGLRLIYFSYDVKMKEKGDIPEGYSVSREKKERFSLILESASTNQTSMYLCASKGFQAKNIQYFGAGTRLSVL.

This clonotype was detected many times. Here the CDR3 DNA reads TGTGCCATAGCTGGGGGGACAGGGGCCGAAAAACTGTTTTTT. This codes for CAIAGGTGAEKLFF. This chain uses TRBV10-3 with TRBJ1-4; 10 nucleotides align to TRBD1. The germline V gene encodes CDR1 ENHRY and CDR2 SYGVKD. The CDR3 totals 14 residues. V was clipped by 9 bases and J by 8 bases; unmatched bases: 9.

There are a few counts of this clonotype. The gene calls are TRBV24-1 and TRBJ2-2; TRBD1 is a possible D gene (6 bases). This CDR3 comprises 17 residues. V was shortened by 0 bases and J by 3 bases, with 13 bases between the two germline ends. Looked up from germline, CDR1 is KGHDR and CDR2 is SFDVKD. CDR3 loop: CATSDLVQGGDTGELFF. In DNA, the CDR3 is TGTGCCACCAGTGATTTGGTACAGGGCGGTGACACCGGGGAGCTGTTTTTT.

This clonotype showed up many times. The DNA of the CDR3 is TGCAGTGCCCCGGACAGGGAAGATACGCAGTATTTT. It codes for CSAPDREDTQYF. The rearrangement uses TRBV20-1 and TRBJ2-3, with 8 bases identical to TRBD1. This CDR3 is 12 amino acids long. The germline V gene has CDR1 DFQATT and CDR2 SNEGSKA (reference sequence). Trimming took 6 bases from V and 5 from J; bases not matched to a gene: 4.